This entry lists 29 T cell receptor beta chains sequenced from one sample in a study of shared clonotypes between healthy human individuals. Generated by immunoSEQ multiplex PCR, the TCRdb table keeps only in-frame clones and is missing some. The top ten hold about 0.34% of the sample, which has around 2.5 million clones, 93% seen once. The sample consisted of naive CD4+ T cells from PBMCs. The subset was: CD45RA+ positively selected. The receptors come from a young man in good health. Some clones in this sample may be carry-over from other donors' samples.

V and J are TRBV10-3 and TRBJ2-2; D is tentatively TRBD1 or TRBD2 (6 bases each). CDR3 size: 15 residues. V was shortened by 8 bases and J by 4 bases, with 17 bases between the two germline ends. Germline V CDR1 and CDR2: ENHRY, SYGVKD. The CDR3 DNA reads TGTGCCATCCAAAAGAGCGGAGGGGGCACCGGGGAGCTGTTTTTT. This codes for CAIQKSGGGTGELFF.

Points on this clone: The same CDR3 arises from other DNA sequences in this sample as well. V and J are TRBV11-3 and TRBJ2-2; 9 bases are shared with TRBD1. Germline values: CDR1 SGHNT, CDR2 YENEEA. The CDR3 runs 15 residues. With 3 bases clipped from V and 2 bases from J, the junction kept 1 base outside the gene matches. In DNA, the CDR3 is TGTGCCAGCAGCTTGGGACAGGGCAACACCGGGGAGCTGTTTTTT. Translating it yields CASSLGQGNTGELFF. Full variable domain (remainder filled in from reference TRBV11-3 and TRBJ2-2): EAGVVQSPRYKIIEKKQPVAFWCNPISGHNTLYWYLQNLGQGPELLIRYENEEAVDDSQLPKDRFSAERLKGVDSTLKIQPAELGDSAVYLCASSLGQGNTGELFFGEGSRLTVL.

This clone has a single count. V gene TRBV5-4 combines with J gene TRBJ2-3; 10 bases match TRBD2. Germline values: CDR1 SGHNT, CDR2 YYREEE (reference sequence). Unmatched junction bases numbered 8, after V lost 6 bases and J lost 4 bases. This CDR3 has 15 amino acids. CDR3 loop: CASKPSGSLSDTQYF. CDR3 nucleotide sequence: TGTGCCAGCAAGCCTAGCGGGAGTCTCTCAGATACGCAGTATTTT. The full variable domain, in which reference TRBV5-4 and TRBJ2-3 provide the parts outside the CDR3, is ETGVTQSPTHLIKTRGQQVTLRCSSQSGHNTVSWYQQALGQGPQFIFQYYREEENGRGNFPPRFSGLQFPNYSSELNVNALELDDSALYLCASKPSGSLSDTQYFGPGTRLTVL.

This chain links TRBV6-6 with TRBJ1-5; D is unclear. V was cut by 7 bases and J by 2 bases, with 15 bases left in between. The CDR3 contains 15 residues. Germline assignment: CDR1 MNHNY and CDR2 SVGAGI (reference sequence). CDR3 residues: CASISAVVGNQPQHF. CDR3 DNA sequence: TGTGCCAGCATTAGCGCGGTTGTGGGCAATCAGCCCCAGCATTTT.

The chain couples TRBV11-2 to TRBJ1-1; no reliable D call. This CDR3 has 15 amino acids. CDR1 SGHAT and CDR2 FQNNGV come from the germline V gene. Trimming took off 2 bases at V and 0 bases at J, with 10 bases between the two ends. Written as DNA, the CDR3 is TGTGCCAGCAGCTTACACAGTCTCATGAACACTGAAGCTTTCTTT. Translation: CASSLHSLMNTEAFF.

This clone has only a few counts. The rearrangement links TRBV7-9 to TRBJ1-1, with 7 positions matching TRBD1. J gave up 4 bases and V 6 bases, and 11 bases lay outside the gene matches. Germline-derived CDR1 and CDR2 are SEHNR and FQNEAQ (reference sequence). The CDR3 is 15 residues long. CDR3 loop: CASSWRQGEVTEAFF. CDR3 in DNA: TGTGCCAGCAGTTGGCGACAGGGAGAGGTCACTGAAGCTTTCTTT.

The chain couples TRBV6-1 to TRBJ2-7; D may be TRBD1 or TRBD2 (5 bases each). V lost 1 base and J 3 bases, leaving 16 bases between the germline ends. Germline V gives CDR1 MNHNS, CDR2 SASEGT. The CDR3 extends over 16 amino acids. CDR3 loop: CASSEEGAHRGYEQYF. In DNA, the CDR3 is TGTGCCAGCAGTGAAGAAGGGGCCCATCGGGGCTACGAGCAGTACTTC.

The chain combines TRBV19 with TRBJ1-1, with D maybe TRBD1 (6 bases). The germline CDR1 and CDR2 sequences are LNHDA and SQIVND (reference sequence). V was cut by 3 bases and J by 5 bases, with 19 bases left in between. The CDR3 is made up of 16 amino acids. CDR3 coding DNA: TGTGCCAGTAGTATGTCGCAGGGGCGAGTACGGACTGAAGCTTTCTTT. Translating it yields CASSMSQGRVRTEAFF. Variable domain in full (rest from reference TRBV19 and TRBJ1-1): DGGITQSPKYLFRKEGQNVTLSCEQNLNHDAMYWYRQDPGQGLRLIYYSQIVNDFQKGDIAEGYSVSREKKESFPLTVTSAQKNPTAFYLCASSMSQGRVRTEAFFGQGTRLTVV.

V and J are TRBV4-1 and TRBJ2-1, with D uncertain. Germline V gene sequence: CDR1 MGHRA, CDR2 YSYEKL. The CDR3 runs 14 residues. With 0 bases removed from V and 10 bases from J, the gap between germline ends came to 13 bases. The CDR3 is CASSQDFFVREQFF. CDR3 nucleotide sequence: TGCGCCAGCAGCCAAGATTTTTTTGTCAGAGAGCAGTTCTTC.

The V and J genes are TRBV5-4 and TRBJ2-2; maybe TRBD2 (5 bases). Germline V gene data show CDR1 as SGHNT and CDR2 as YYREEE (reference sequence). The CDR3 is made up of 13 amino acids. Trimming cost V 4 bases and J 4 bases, with 8 bases left between them. The CDR3 protein is CASSGGLTGELFF. The CDR3 DNA reads as TGTGCCAGCAGCGGAGGTCTCACCGGGGAGCTGTTTTTT. Filled out from reference TRBV5-4 and TRBJ2-2, the complete variable domain reads ETGVTQSPTHLIKTRGQQVTLRCSSQSGHNTVSWYQQALGQGPQFIFQYYREEENGRGNFPPRFSGLQFPNYSSELNVNALELDDSALYLCASSGGLTGELFFGEGSRLTVL.

V usage is TRBV5-1 and J usage is TRBJ1-1, with 9 nucleotides matching TRBD1. The CDR3 is 13 amino acids. Per the germline V gene, CDR1 is SGHRS and CDR2 is YFSETQ. The junction had 4 bases not matched to a gene; V was cut back by 7 bases and J by 3 bases. The CDR3 nucleotides read TGCGCCAGCGGGGACAGGGCGGACACTGAAGCTTTCTTT. Translating gives CASGDRADTEAFF.

The V and J genes are TRBV10-3 and TRBJ2-7; D may be TRBD1 (6 bases). This CDR3 is 16 amino acids long. Between the trimmed V and J ends, which lost 0 bases and 3 bases, there was a span of 15 bases. Germline V lookup: CDR1 ENHRY, CDR2 SYGVKD. The CDR3 sequence: CAISESLGQGYYEQYF. For the CDR3, the DNA is TGTGCCATCAGTGAGTCTCTGGGACAAGGCTACTACGAGCAGTACTTC.

The chain couples TRBV27 to TRBJ2-3; D remains unclear. CDR1 is MNHEY, CDR2 SMNVEV, per germline (reference sequence). This CDR3 is built from 13 residues. The germline V and J ends were trimmed by 2 bases and 6 bases, with 9 bases remaining between them. CDR3 DNA sequence: TGTGCCAGCAGTTTAGAGCCCGGGGATACGCAGTATTTT. Translation: CASSLEPGDTQYF.

The chain is built from TRBV7-8 and TRBJ1-5; tentatively, D is TRBD1 (5 bases). Looked up from germline, CDR1 is SGHVS and CDR2 is FQNEAQ. Trimming left V 4 bases short and J 0 bases short, with 13 bases between. The CDR3 extends over 16 amino acids. CDR3 sequence reads: CASSSQGVDSNQPQHF. The CDR3 DNA follows: TGTGCCAGCAGCTCCCAGGGTGTTGATAGCAATCAGCCCCAGCATTTT.

As concerns this clone: Other DNA sequences in the same sample also yield this CDR3. CDR3 loop: CASSPGTGSEKLFF. In DNA, the CDR3 is TGCGCCAGCAGCCCCGGGACAGGGAGTGAAAAACTGTTTTTT. The chain employs TRBV5-1 and TRBJ1-4; TRBD1 agrees at 9 bases. After removal of 4 bases from V and 7 bases from J, the junction contained 5 bases not matched to a gene. The CDR3 totals 14 residues. Per the germline V gene, CDR1 is SGHRS and CDR2 is YFSETQ.

A note on this clone: The sample holds other DNA sequences that translate to the same CDR3. The V gene is TRBV6-1, the J gene TRBJ2-6; D call uncertain. V was trimmed by 0 bases and J by 2 bases, leaving 2 bases between them. The CDR3 has 14 residues. Germline assignment: CDR1 MNHNS and CDR2 SASEGT. CDR3 in DNA: TGTGCCAGCAGTGAAGCGCCTGGGGCCAACGTCCTGACTTTC. As protein: CASSEAPGANVLTF.

V usage is TRBV19 and J usage is TRBJ2-5; 12 bases match TRBD2. V lost 4 bases to trimming and J lost 4 bases; unmatched junction nucleotides: 10. The CDR3 has 17 residues. Germline-derived CDR1 and CDR2 are LNHDA and SQIVND (reference sequence). CDR3 in amino acids: CASSTGVTSGSGETQYF. In DNA, the CDR3 is TGTGCCAGTAGTACAGGCGTGACTAGCGGGAGTGGAGAGACCCAGTACTTC. The variable domain in full, completed from reference TRBV19 and TRBJ2-5, reads DGGITQSPKYLFRKEGQNVTLSCEQNLNHDAMYWYRQDPGQGLRLIYYSQIVNDFQKGDIAEGYSVSREKKESFPLTVTSAQKNPTAFYLCASSTGVTSGSGETQYFGPGTRLLVL.

The chain links TRBV5-1 to TRBJ2-5; 9 bases line up with TRBD1. The germline gives CDR1 SGHRS, CDR2 YFSETQ. Losses at the gene ends were 3 bases for V and 4 bases for J; bases not matched to a gene: 7. The CDR3 extends over 15 amino acids. For the CDR3, the DNA is TGCGCCAGCAGCTCAGTGACAGGGGGTGGAGAGACCCAGTACTTC. Amino acids: CASSSVTGGGETQYF. The variable domain in full, completed from reference TRBV5-1 and TRBJ2-5, reads KAGVTQTPRYLIKTRGQQVTLSCSPISGHRSVSWYQQTPGQGLQFLFEYFSETQRNKGNFPGRFSGRQFSNSRSEMNVSTLELGDSALYLCASSSVTGGGETQYFGPGTRLLVL.

This chain connects TRBV7-2 to TRBJ2-5; no firm D call. Trimming removed 4 bases from V and 1 base from J, with 13 bases in between. From germline, CDR1 is SGHTA and CDR2 FQGNSA. The CDR3 consists of 15 residues. The CDR3 nucleotides are TGTGCCAGCAGCTCCAACGGGCTCCCCCAAGAGACCCAGTACTTC. This encodes CASSSNGLPQETQYF.

The chain links TRBV5-4 to TRBJ2-7, with unresolved D. The V end was cut by 0 bases, the J end by 4 bases, with 11 bases between. CDR3 length: 14 amino acids. The germline V gene has CDR1 SGHNT and CDR2 YYREEE (reference sequence). This chain's CDR3 is CASSLGVVGYEQYF. CDR3 in DNA: TGTGCCAGCAGCTTGGGGGTGGTCGGATACGAGCAGTACTTC.

CDR3 protein: CASSLMGTNQETQYF. CDR3 coding DNA: TGTGCCAGCTCACTCATGGGTACCAACCAAGAGACCCAGTACTTC. The J gene is TRBJ2-5, the V gene TRBV18; D ambiguous. The CDR3 spans 15 residues. Germline CDR1 reads KGHSH; CDR2 reads LQKENI. The V and J ends lost 4 bases and 0 bases respectively, with 12 bases between them.

This chain links TRBV5-1 with TRBJ1-5, with D possibly TRBD1 on 5 matching bases. The CDR3 totals 14 residues. CDR1 is SGHRS and CDR2 is YFSETQ in the germline V gene. Trimming removed 4 bases from V and 3 bases from J, with 11 bases in between. The CDR3 loop is CASSVDSINQPQHF. The CDR3 DNA follows: TGCGCCAGCAGCGTAGACAGCATCAATCAGCCCCAGCATTTT.

The genes are TRBV11-1 and TRBJ2-7; D tentatively fits TRBD1 or TRBD2 (6 bases each). V gave up 7 bases and J gave up 3 bases, with 16 bases separating them. This CDR3 is built from 14 residues. Germline V gene sequence: CDR1 SGHAT, CDR2 FQDESV (reference sequence). The CDR3 loop is CASTAKGGDYEQYF. CDR3 coding DNA: TGTGCCAGCACCGCAAAGGGGGGAGACTACGAGCAGTACTTC.

This clone occurred once. The CDR3 protein is CASSTRGGPDQPQHF. The CDR3 DNA reads TGTGCCAGCAGCACACGTGGCGGTCCCGATCAGCCCCAGCATTTT. The chain recombines TRBV7-9 with TRBJ1-5; no firm D call. CDR1 SEHNR and CDR2 FQNEAQ come from the germline V gene (reference sequence). The germline V and J ends were trimmed by 5 bases and 5 bases, with 16 bases remaining between them. The CDR3 covers 15 residues.

The chain's CDR3 is CASSPYQIAGEQFF. CDR3 DNA sequence: TGCGCCAGCAGCCCCTACCAAATAGCGGGTGAGCAGTTCTTC. V and J are TRBV4-1 and TRBJ2-1, with 7 nucleotides matching TRBD2. V lost 4 bases, J lost 9 bases, and 9 bases stayed unmatched. The CDR3 spans 14 residues. The V gene's germline CDR1 is MGHRA and CDR2 YSYEKL.

As to this clone: This CDR3 is also generated by other DNA sequences in the sample. The chain has TRBV5-1 and TRBJ2-1; D is possibly TRBD1 or TRBD2 (5 bases each). In germline, CDR1 is SGHRS, CDR2 YFSETQ. Between the trimmed V and J ends, which lost 4 bases and 1 base, there was a span of 12 bases. This CDR3 is 15 amino acids long. The CDR3 protein is CASSPGTVSYNEQFF. The DNA of the CDR3 is TGCGCCAGCAGCCCAGGGACCGTATCCTACAATGAGCAGTTCTTC.

CDR3 coding DNA: TGTGCCAGCAGCGCCGGACAGGGGGCGAACTATGGCTACACCTTC. This sequence encodes CASSAGQGANYGYTF. The genes are TRBV7-3 and TRBJ1-2, with 11 bases identical to TRBD1. The CDR3 contains 15 residues. V shed 5 bases and J 2 bases; nucleotides not matched to a gene: 4. Germline CDR1 is SGHTA and CDR2 is FQGTGA. The complete variable domain, with remaining parts taken from reference TRBV7-3 and TRBJ1-2, reads GAGVSQTPSNKVTEKGKYVELRCDPISGHTALYWYRQSLGQGPEFLIYFQGTGAADDSGLPNDRFFAVRPEGSVSTLKIQRTERGDSAVYLCASSAGQGANYGYTFGSGTRLTVV.

CDR3 region: CASSEQGVTGNTIYF. The CDR3 region has the DNA TGTGCCAGCAGTGAACAGGGGGTGACTGGAAACACCATATATTTT. This sequence joins TRBV25-1 and TRBJ1-3; 7 nucleotides match TRBD1. CDR1 is MGHDK and CDR2 is SYGVNS in the germline V gene. The CDR3 runs to 15 residues. J gave up 2 bases and V 2 bases, and 3 bases lay outside the gene matches.

V is TRBV2 and J is TRBJ2-2; D gene uncertain. The CDR3 runs 15 residues. V was pared by 2 bases and J by 0 bases, with 7 bases between. Germline V gene sequence: CDR1 SNHLY, CDR2 FYNNEI. CDR3 bases: TGTGCCAGCAGTGAATTAGGTCCGAACACCGGGGAGCTGTTTTTT. Translating gives CASSELGPNTGELFF.